This T cell receptor beta chain was observed in a study of siplizumab effects on memory and regulatory T cells. Study-wide findings and caveats: The naive T cell population seemed more diverse than memory cells and seemed a major contributor to the alloresponse. A small minority of alloreactive clones were mapped to unstimulated subsets.

The assay was immunoSEQ multiplex PCR, and TCRdb's table has in-frame clones only and misses some. The sample yields approximately 100,000 clones, roughly 92% seen once. Only one count was recorded for this clone. The antigen remains unidentified. The sequence derives from a human donor in good health. The specimen was Tregs sorted from blood.

CDR3 protein: CASSLLPIARAPDHHLWKQYF. CDR3 nucleotide sequence: TGCGCCAGCAGCTTGCTACCGATCGCCAGGGCACCGGACCACCACCTGTGGAAGCAGTACTTC. The chain couples TRBV5-1 to TRBJ2-7; possible D gene TRBD1, 5 bases. V was cut by 1 base and J by 8 bases, with 37 bases left in between. The CDR3 is made up of 21 amino acids. Germline V gene data show CDR1 as SGHRS and CDR2 as YFSETQ.